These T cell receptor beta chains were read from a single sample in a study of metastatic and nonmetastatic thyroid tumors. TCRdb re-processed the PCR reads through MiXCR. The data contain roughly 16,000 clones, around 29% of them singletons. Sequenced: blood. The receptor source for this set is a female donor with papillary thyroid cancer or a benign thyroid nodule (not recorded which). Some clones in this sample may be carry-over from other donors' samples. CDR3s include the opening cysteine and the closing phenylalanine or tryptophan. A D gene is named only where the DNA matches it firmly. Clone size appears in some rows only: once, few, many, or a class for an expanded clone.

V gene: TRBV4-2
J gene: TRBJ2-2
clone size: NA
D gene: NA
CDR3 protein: CASSQDKGGGLTGELFF
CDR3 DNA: TGTGCCAGCAGCCAAGATAAGGGTGGGGGCCTCACCGGGGAGCTGTTTTTT

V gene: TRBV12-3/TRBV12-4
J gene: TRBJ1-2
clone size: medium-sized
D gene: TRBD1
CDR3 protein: CASSSTGELRGYTF
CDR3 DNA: TGTGCCAGCAGCTCGACAGGGGAACTTCGTGGCTACACCTTC

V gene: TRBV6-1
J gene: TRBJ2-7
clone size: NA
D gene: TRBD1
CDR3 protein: CASSLGTGPMNEQYF
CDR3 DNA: TGTGCCAGCAGCCTTGGGACAGGGCCCATGAACGAGCAGTACTTC

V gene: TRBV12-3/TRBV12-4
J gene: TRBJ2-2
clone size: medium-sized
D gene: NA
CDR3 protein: CASSLWDTNTGELFF
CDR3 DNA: TGTGCCAGCAGTTTGTGGGACACAAACACCGGGGAGCTGTTTTTT

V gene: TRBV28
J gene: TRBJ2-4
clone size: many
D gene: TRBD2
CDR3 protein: CASSTSGLAKNIQYF
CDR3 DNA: TGTGCCAGCAGCACTAGCGGTTTAGCCAAAAACATTCAGTACTTC

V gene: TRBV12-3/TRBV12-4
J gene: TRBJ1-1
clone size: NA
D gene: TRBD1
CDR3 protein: CASDRTGGNTEAFF
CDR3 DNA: TGTGCCAGCGACAGGACAGGGGGGAACACTGAAGCTTTCTTT

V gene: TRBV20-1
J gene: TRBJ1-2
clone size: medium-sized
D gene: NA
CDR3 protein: CSARDRTDYGYTF
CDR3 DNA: TGCAGTGCTAGAGATCGGACAGACTATGGCTACACCTTC

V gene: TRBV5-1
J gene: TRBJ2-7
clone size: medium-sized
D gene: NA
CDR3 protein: CASSPGEAFYEQYF
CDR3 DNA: TGCGCCAGCAGCCCCGGAGAAGCGTTCTACGAGCAGTACTTC

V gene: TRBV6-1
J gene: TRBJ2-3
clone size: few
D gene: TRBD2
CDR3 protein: CASSESGGSGTDTQYF
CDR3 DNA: TGTGCCAGCAGTGAATCGGGAGGGTCCGGCACAGATACGCAGTATTTT

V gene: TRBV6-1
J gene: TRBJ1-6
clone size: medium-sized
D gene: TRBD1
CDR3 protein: CASSGGRQGMSSYNSPLHF
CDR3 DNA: TGTGCCAGCAGTGGGGGTCGACAGGGGATGAGCTCCTATAATTCACCCCTCCACTTT

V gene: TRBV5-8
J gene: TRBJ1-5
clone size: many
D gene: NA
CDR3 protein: CASSFYRAGNQPQHF
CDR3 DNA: TGTGCCAGCAGTTTTTACAGGGCGGGCAATCAGCCCCAGCATTTT

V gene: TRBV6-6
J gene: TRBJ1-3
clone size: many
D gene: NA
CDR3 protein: CASSYDSSGNTIYF
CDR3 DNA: TGTGCCAGCAGTTACGACAGCTCTGGAAACACCATATATTTT

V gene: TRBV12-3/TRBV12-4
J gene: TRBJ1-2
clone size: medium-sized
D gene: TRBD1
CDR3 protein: CASSLGGQGRGYTF
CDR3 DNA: TGTGCCAGCAGTTTAGGGGGACAGGGTCGTGGCTACACCTTC

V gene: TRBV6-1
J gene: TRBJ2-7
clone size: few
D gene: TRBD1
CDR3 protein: CASRGRTGAISYEQYF
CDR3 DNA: TGTGCCAGCAGAGGTCGGACAGGGGCAATATCCTACGAGCAGTACTTC

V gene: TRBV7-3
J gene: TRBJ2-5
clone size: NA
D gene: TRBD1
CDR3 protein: CASSLGTEETKYF
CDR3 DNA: TGTGCCAGCAGCTTAGGGACAGAAGAGACAAAGTACTTC

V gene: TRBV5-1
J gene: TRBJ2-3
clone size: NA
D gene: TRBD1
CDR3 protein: CASSFSNQGAADTQYF
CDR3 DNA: TGCGCCAGCAGCTTCTCTAACCAGGGGGCAGCAGATACGCAGTATTTT

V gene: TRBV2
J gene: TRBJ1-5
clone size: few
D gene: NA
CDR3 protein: CASRPDRSSNQPQHF
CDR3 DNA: TGTGCCAGCAGACCAGACAGGTCTAGCAATCAGCCCCAGCATTTT

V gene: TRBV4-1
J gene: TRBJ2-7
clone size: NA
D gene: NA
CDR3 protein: CASSQDKRGGLNEQYF
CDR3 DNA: TGCGCCAGCAGCCAAGATAAGAGGGGAGGCTTAAACGAGCAGTACTTC

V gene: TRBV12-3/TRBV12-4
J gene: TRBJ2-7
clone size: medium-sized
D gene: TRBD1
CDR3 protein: CASSFVTGGLNEQYF
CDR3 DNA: TGTGCCAGCAGTTTCGTGACAGGGGGCCTGAACGAGCAGTACTTC

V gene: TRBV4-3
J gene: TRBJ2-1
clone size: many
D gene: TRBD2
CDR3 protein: CASSQLGLAGSNEQFF
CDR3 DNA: TGCGCCAGCAGCCAACTAGGACTAGCGGGGAGCAATGAGCAGTTCTTC

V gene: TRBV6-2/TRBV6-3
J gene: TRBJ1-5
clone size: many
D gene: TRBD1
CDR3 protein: CASNRQGGGQPQHF
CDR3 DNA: TGTGCCAGTAACCGGCAGGGGGGCGGTCAGCCCCAGCATTTT

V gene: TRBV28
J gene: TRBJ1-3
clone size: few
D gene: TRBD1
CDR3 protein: CASRAGTGTGNTIYF
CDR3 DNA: TGTGCCAGCAGAGCCGGGACAGGAACTGGAAACACCATATATTTT

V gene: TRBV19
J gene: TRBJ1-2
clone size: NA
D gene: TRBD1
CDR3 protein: CASSGGQLANYGYTF
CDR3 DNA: TGTGCCAGTAGTGGGGGACAGCTAGCTAACTATGGCTACACCTTC

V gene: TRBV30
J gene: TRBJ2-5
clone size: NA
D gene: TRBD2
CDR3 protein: CAWRAGEEYETQYF
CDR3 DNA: TGTGCCTGGAGAGCGGGAGAAGAGTATGAGACCCAGTACTTC

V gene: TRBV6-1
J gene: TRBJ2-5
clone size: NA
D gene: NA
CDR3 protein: CASSPSPQETQYF
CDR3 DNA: TGTGCCAGCAGCCCAAGCCCCCAAGAGACCCAGTACTTC

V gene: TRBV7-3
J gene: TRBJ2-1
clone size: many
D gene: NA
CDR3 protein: CASSLMAGDEQFF
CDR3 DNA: TGTGCCAGCAGCTTAATGGCAGGGGATGAGCAGTTCTTC

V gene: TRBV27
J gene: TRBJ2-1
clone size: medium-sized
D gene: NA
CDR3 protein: CASSLVISSYNEQFF
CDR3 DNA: TGTGCCAGCAGTTTGGTGATATCCTCCTACAATGAGCAGTTCTTC

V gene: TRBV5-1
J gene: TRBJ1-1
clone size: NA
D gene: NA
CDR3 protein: CASSLSRAMNTEAFF
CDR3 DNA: TGCGCCAGCAGCTTGAGCAGGGCCATGAACACTGAAGCTTTCTTT

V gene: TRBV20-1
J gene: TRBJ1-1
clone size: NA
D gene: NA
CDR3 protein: CSARDVLVAFF
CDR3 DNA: TGCAGTGCCCGGGACGTATTGGTAGCTTTCTTT

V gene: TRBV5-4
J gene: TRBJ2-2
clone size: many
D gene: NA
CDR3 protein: CASRYLESGELFF
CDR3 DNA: TGTGCCAGCAGGTACCTCGAATCCGGGGAGCTGTTTTTT

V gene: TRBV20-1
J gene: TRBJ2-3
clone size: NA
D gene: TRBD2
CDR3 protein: CSARERLAGWRDTQYF
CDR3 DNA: TGCAGTGCTAGAGAGCGGCTAGCGGGGTGGAGAGATACGCAGTATTTT

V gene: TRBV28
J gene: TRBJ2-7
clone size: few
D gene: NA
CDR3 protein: CASSHRGSQNF
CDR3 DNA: TGTGCCAGCAGTCACCGGGGCTCCCAAAACTTC

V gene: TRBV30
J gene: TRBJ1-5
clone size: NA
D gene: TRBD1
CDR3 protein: CAWSVDRGPQPQHF
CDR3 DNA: TGTGCCTGGAGTGTCGACAGGGGGCCTCAGCCCCAGCATTTT

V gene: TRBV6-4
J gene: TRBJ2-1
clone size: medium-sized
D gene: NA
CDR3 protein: CASRSGRHSYNEQFF
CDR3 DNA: TGTGCCAGCAGGAGCGGCCGACATTCGTACAATGAGCAGTTCTTC

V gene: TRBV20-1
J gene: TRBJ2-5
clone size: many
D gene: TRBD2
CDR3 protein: CSAPAGGVETQYF
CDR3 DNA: TGCAGTGCCCCTGCGGGGGGTGTAGAGACCCAGTACTTC

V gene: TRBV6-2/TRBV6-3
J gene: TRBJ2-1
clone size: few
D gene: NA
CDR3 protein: CATAWGLSGNEQFF
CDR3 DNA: TGTGCCACGGCGTGGGGGCTTAGCGGGAATGAGCAGTTCTTC

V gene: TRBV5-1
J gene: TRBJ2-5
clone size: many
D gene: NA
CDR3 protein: CASSSQETQYF
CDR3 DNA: TGCGCCAGCAGCTCCCAAGAGACCCAGTACTTC

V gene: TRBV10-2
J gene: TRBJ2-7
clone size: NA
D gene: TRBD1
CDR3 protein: CASSDDRDNERYF
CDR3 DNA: TGCGCCAGCAGCGATGACAGGGACAACGAGCGGTACTTC

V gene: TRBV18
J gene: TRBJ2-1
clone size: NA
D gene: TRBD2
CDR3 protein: CASYAGGAGVNEQFF
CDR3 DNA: TGTGCCAGCTACGCCGGGGGAGCGGGAGTTAATGAGCAGTTCTTC

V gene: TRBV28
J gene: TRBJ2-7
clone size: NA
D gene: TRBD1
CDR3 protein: CASIPGQGRIEQYF
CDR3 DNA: TGTGCCAGCATTCCGGGACAGGGGCGTATCGAGCAGTACTTC

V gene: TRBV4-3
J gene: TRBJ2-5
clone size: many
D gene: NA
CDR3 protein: CASSQDRFPGVQYF
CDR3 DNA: TGCGCCAGCAGCCAAGATAGGTTCCCAGGGGTCCAGTACTTC

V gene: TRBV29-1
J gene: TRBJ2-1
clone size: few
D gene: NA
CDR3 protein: CSVEHTAGNEQFF
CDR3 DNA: TGCAGCGTTGAACACACGGCGGGGAATGAGCAGTTCTTC